The 32 T cell receptor beta chains below were found in one sample sequenced in a study of blood T cell repertoires in COVID-19. Profiled with immunoSEQ multiplex PCR; TCRdb holds only in-frame clones, not every one. Of over 35,000 clones in the sample, around 90% were seen once. The sample was peripheral blood. The receptors shown here come from a man aged 45 to 65 with acute or convalescent COVID-19.

The V gene is TRBV19, the J gene TRBJ1-2, with TRBD1 matching over 8 bases. This CDR3 has 15 residues. Germline loops: CDR1 LNHDA, CDR2 SQIVND (reference sequence). The ends lost 7 bases at V and 5 bases at J; junction bases unmatched: 12. The CDR3 here is CASNYVRQGTYGYTF. In DNA form, the CDR3 reads TGTGCCAGTAATTATGTGAGACAGGGGACTTATGGCTACACCTTC.

This rearrangement joins TRBV29-1 to TRBJ2-5, with 8 bases aligning to TRBD2. Germline assignment: CDR1 SQVTM and CDR2 ANQGSEA. Germline trimming cut 8 bases from V and 6 bases from J; bases unmatched to any gene: 11. This CDR3 has 13 residues. CDR3 sequence: CSTFRGGSKTQYF. CDR3 nucleotide sequence: TGCAGCACCTTTCGGGGGGGTTCGAAGACCCAGTACTTC.

This sequence joins TRBV25-1 and TRBJ2-7; maybe TRBD2 (5 bases). This CDR3 spans 14 amino acids. Germline V CDR1 and CDR2: MGHDK, SYGVNS. V was pared by 2 bases and J by 5 bases, with 13 bases between. CDR3 nucleotides: TGTGCCAGCAGTGAAGCGGTCCGGGGAAACGAGCAGTACTTC. Translating it yields CASSEAVRGNEQYF.

V is TRBV10-3 and J is TRBJ1-3; the D gene is possibly TRBD1 (6 bases). The germline CDR1 and CDR2 sequences are ENHRY and SYGVKD. V was clipped by 4 bases and J by 3 bases, with 16 bases between them. The CDR3 is made up of 16 amino acids. CDR3 sequence: CAISAAGGAYGNTIYF. In DNA form, the CDR3 reads TGTGCCATCAGTGCCGCGGGGGGGGCGTATGGAAACACCATATATTTT.

V gene TRBV12-3 or TRBV12-4 combines with J gene TRBJ1-2; tentatively, D is TRBD1 (5 bases). The CDR3 totals 12 residues. V lost 6 bases and J lost 8, with 13 bases in between. The CDR3 DNA follows: TGTGCCAGCAGGGACACAGGTGGCGGCTACACCTTC. Translating it yields CASRDTGGGYTF.

About this clone: Other DNA sequences in the same sample also yield this CDR3. The V gene is TRBV5-5, the J gene TRBJ2-1; D is perhaps TRBD1 (6 bases). Germline V lookup: CDR1 SGHKS, CDR2 YYEKEE (reference sequence). V was trimmed by 1 base and J by 8 bases, leaving 19 bases between them. The CDR3 totals 16 residues. The CDR3, as DNA: TGTGCCAGCAGCTTGCGAAACGCAGGGGTTATCTATGAGCAGTTCTTC. Amino acids: CASSLRNAGVIYEQFF.

The chain recombines TRBV12-3 or TRBV12-4 with TRBJ1-1, with D perhaps matching TRBD1 (5 bases). The CDR3 sequence is 13 residues long. V lost 5 bases and J lost 1, with 8 bases in between. For the CDR3, the DNA is TGTGCCAGCAGTCTGACAGCGAACACTGAAGCTTTCTTT. It is translated as CASSLTANTEAFF.

This clone appeared a few times. The rearrangement joins TRBV2 to TRBJ1-4; D remains ambiguous. V dropped 7 bases and J dropped 8 bases, with 11 bases sitting between them. The CDR3 is made up of 12 amino acids. Germline CDR1 is SNHLY and CDR2 is FYNNEI. CDR3 sequence: CASTPVREKLFF. For the CDR3, the DNA is TGTGCCAGCACACCGGTCAGGGAAAAACTGTTTTTT.

The chain uses TRBV28 and TRBJ2-1; TRBD2 aligns across 10 bases. With V trimmed by 7 bases and J by 5 bases, 8 bases remained unmatched. The CDR3 consists of 15 residues. Looked up from germline, CDR1 is MDHEN and CDR2 is SYDVKM. The CDR3: CASTEAGGADNEQFF. CDR3 sequence (DNA): TGTGCCAGCACCGAAGCGGGGGGGGCCGACAATGAGCAGTTCTTC.

CDR3 loop: CASSGTAGGHTEAFF. The CDR3 DNA sequence: TGCGCCAGCAGCGGGACAGCCGGAGGACACACTGAAGCTTTCTTT. V usage is TRBV5-1 and J usage is TRBJ1-1; 7 nucleotides align to TRBD1. CDR3 length equals 15 residues. J lost 3 bases, V lost 4 bases, and 9 bases had no gene match. CDR1 and CDR2 (germline): SGHRS, YFSETQ.

The rearrangement uses TRBV28 and TRBJ2-7; TRBD1 might be the D (5 bases). The CDR3 loop spans 15 amino acids. The V end lost 4 bases, the J end lost 1 base, and 14 bases lay between the germline ends. Germline V lookup: CDR1 MDHEN, CDR2 SYDVKM. CDR3 protein: CASSSSGLGSYEQYF. CDR3 DNA sequence: TGTGCCAGCAGTTCCTCAGGGCTAGGGTCCTACGAGCAGTACTTC.

CDR3 DNA sequence: TGTGCCAGCAGTCTGGCCGGGAGTTACGAGCAGTACTTC. It is translated as CASSLAGSYEQYF. The chain has TRBV5-6 and TRBJ2-7; tentatively, D is TRBD2 (6 bases). The CDR3 covers 13 residues. Deletions cut 5 bases from V and 4 bases from J, with 13 bases between. CDR1 and CDR2 from the germline V gene are SGHDT and YYEEEE.

This clone was seen a single time. The chain links TRBV24-1 to TRBJ2-1; 15 nucleotides line up with TRBD2. Trimming removed 0 bases from V and 7 bases from J; junction bases left unmatched: 3. CDR3 size: 17 residues. In germline, CDR1 is KGHDR, CDR2 SFDVKD. The CDR3, as DNA: TGTGCCACCAGTGATTTGAGGACTAGCGGGAGGGGGAATGAGCAGTTCTTC. This gives the protein CATSDLRTSGRGNEQFF.

This rearrangement joins TRBV19 to TRBJ1-1; no clear D. V lost 7 bases to trimming and J lost 3 bases, with 9 bases between them. The CDR3 extends over 12 amino acids. CDR1 and CDR2 from the germline V gene are LNHDA and SQIVND (reference sequence). This CDR3 is CASIQTDTEAFF. In DNA form, the CDR3 reads TGTGCCAGTATTCAAACAGACACTGAAGCTTTCTTT.

This clone was seen once. The V call is TRBV24-1, the J call TRBJ2-7; TRBD2 agrees at 10 bases. Germline loops: CDR1 KGHDR, CDR2 SFDVKD. The J segment lost 3 bases and the V segment lost 2 bases, leaving 3 bases of the junction unmatched. The CDR3 length is 15 residues. The DNA of the CDR3 is TGTGCCACCAGTGATTCCGGGACTAGCGACTACGAGCAGTACTTC. This codes for CATSDSGTSDYEQYF.

In its sample, this clone was seen once. The CDR3 DNA is TGTGCCAGCAGACCGCCGGGAGGGGCCAACACCATATATTTT. Its protein is CASRPPGGANTIYF. This chain connects TRBV6-5 to TRBJ1-3; D may be TRBD1 (5 bases). The V end lost 6 bases, the J end lost 7 bases, and 16 bases lay between the germline ends. CDR3 length: 14 amino acids. In germline, CDR1 is MNHEY, CDR2 SVGAGI.

This chain uses TRBV21-1 with TRBJ1-3; the table's D gene call, TRBD1, was not cross checked with the DNA. TRBV21-1 is a pseudogene segment. The CDR3 runs to 16 residues. Here the CDR3 reads CASSKGGGKAGNTIYF. The CDR3 nucleotides read TGTGCCAGCAGCAAAGGAGGGGGAAAGGCTGGAAACACCATATATTTT.

This clone has just one count. J is TRBJ2-7 and V is TRBV27; D may be TRBD2 (6 bases). V was cut by 6 bases and J by 1 base, with 19 bases left in between. CDR3 size: 16 residues. Germline V gene sequence: CDR1 MNHEY, CDR2 SMNVEV (reference sequence). The CDR3 DNA reads as TGTGCCAGCAGCCCGTTGGGAGGACGTGGTTCCTACGAGCAGTACTTC. Amino acid sequence: CASSPLGGRGSYEQYF.

The CDR3 here is CASSQIQGSSGYTF. CDR3 nucleotides: TGCGCCAGCAGCCAGATCCAGGGGAGTAGTGGCTACACCTTC. The rearrangement joins TRBV4-1 to TRBJ1-2, with a weak D call TRBD1 (6 bases). Trimming shortened V by 3 bases and J by 7 bases, and 15 bases separated the two germline ends. The germline CDR1 and CDR2 sequences are MGHRA and YSYEKL. This CDR3 comprises 14 residues.

The J gene is TRBJ1-6, the V gene TRBV18; 8 bases are shared with TRBD1. The V gene end was trimmed by 2 bases and the J gene end by 4 bases; junction bases not matched to a gene: 1. Germline V CDR1 and CDR2: KGHSH, LQKENI. The CDR3 has 15 amino acids. CDR3 region: CASSPGQGYNSPLHF. CDR3 nucleotides: TGTGCCAGCTCACCAGGACAGGGTTATAATTCACCCCTCCACTTT.

The J gene is TRBJ1-1, the V gene TRBV18, with a weak D call TRBD1 (5 bases). The V end was cut by 5 bases, the J end by 5 bases, with 15 bases between. The germline V gene has CDR1 KGHSH and CDR2 LQKENI. The CDR3 sequence is 14 residues long. CDR3 nucleotides: TGTGCCAGCTCAGAAGGCGCAGGGAAGACTGAAGCTTTCTTT. Translation: CASSEGAGKTEAFF.

The chain combines TRBV24-1 with TRBJ2-1; the match to TRBD1 covers 7 bases. J lost 8 bases, V lost 0 bases, and 3 bases had no gene match. Germline V lookup: CDR1 KGHDR, CDR2 SFDVKD. CDR3 length equals 14 residues. CDR3 loop: CATSDLKGADEQFF. CDR3 DNA sequence: TGTGCCACCAGTGATTTGAAGGGGGCCGATGAGCAGTTCTTC.

The chain combines TRBV30 with TRBJ1-1, with 7 nucleotides matching TRBD1. J lost 6 bases, V lost 3 bases, and 7 bases had no gene match. This CDR3 region has 13 residues. Germline V lookup: CDR1 GTSNPN, CDR2 SVGIG (reference sequence). CDR3 in amino acids: CAWRKGQIAEAFF. The DNA of the CDR3 is TGTGCCTGGAGGAAGGGACAGATCGCTGAAGCTTTCTTT.

The chain links TRBV11-1 to TRBJ2-1; 8 bases align to TRBD2. This CDR3 region has 16 residues. CDR1 is SGHAT, CDR2 FQDESV, per germline (reference sequence). Unmatched junction bases numbered 11, after V lost 4 bases and J lost 6 bases. CDR3 DNA: TGTGCCAGCAGCTCTCGGGCGGGGGGCAACTTCAATGAGCAGTTCTTC. It yields the protein CASSSRAGGNFNEQFF.

This chain joins TRBV30 and TRBJ1-1; 8 positions match TRBD1. The CDR3 has 13 amino acids. Trimming cost V 1 base and J 11 bases; bases outside gene matches: 9. Germline CDR1 is GTSNPN and CDR2 is SVGIG (reference sequence). The chain's CDR3 is CAWSEDRESSAFF. DNA of the CDR3: TGTGCCTGGAGTGAGGACAGGGAGAGTTCGGCTTTCTTT. The variable domain in full, completed from reference TRBV30 and TRBJ1-1, reads SQTIHQWPATLVQPVGSPLSLECTVEGTSNPNLYWYRQAAGRGLQLLFYSVGIGQISSEVPQNLSASRPQDRQFILSSKKLLLSDSGFYLCAWSEDRESSAFFGQGTRLTVV.

The chain is built from TRBV5-1 and TRBJ1-1, with 9 bases aligning to TRBD1. Trimming cost V 0 bases and J 4 bases; bases outside gene matches: 7. CDR3 length: 16 residues. The germline V gene encodes CDR1 SGHRS and CDR2 YFSETQ. DNA of the CDR3: TGCGCCAGCAGCTTGGTAGGACAGGGGAAGACCACTGAAGCTTTCTTT. It specifies CASSLVGQGKTTEAFF.

As for this clone: One end of the junction is discordant with germline, which a read error may explain. The chain is built from TRBV24-1 and TRBJ2-1; TRBD2 agrees at 7 bases. CDR1 and CDR2 from the germline V gene are KGHDR and SFDVKD. CDR3 length: 16 amino acids. The CDR3 DNA is TGTGCCACCAGTGATTTGCGGTCGACTAGCTACGATGAGCAGTTCTTC. Amino acid sequence: CATSDLRSTSYDEQFF.

The chain uses TRBV21-1 and TRBJ1-2; TRBD1 reflects the table's D call only, with no check against the DNA. TRBV21-1 is reported as a pseudogene. This CDR3 has 15 residues. The CDR3 coding sequence is TGTGCCAGCAGCAAAGGAACAGGGGGGGGCTATGGCTACACCTTC. Translation: CASSKGTGGGYGYTF.

The gene calls are TRBV28 and TRBJ2-1; perhaps TRBD2 as D (6 bases). CDR3 length: 15 amino acids. Trimming shortened V by 2 bases and J by 4 bases, and 12 bases separated the two germline ends. Germline V CDR1 and CDR2: MDHEN, SYDVKM. The CDR3 sequence is CASSLPGRAYNEQFF. CDR3 nucleotide sequence: TGTGCCAGCAGTTTACCCGGGAGAGCTTACAATGAGCAGTTCTTC.

The rearrangement links TRBV5-6 to TRBJ2-1; D perhaps matches TRBD1 (7 bases). V was pared by 10 bases and J by 1 base, with 15 bases between. CDR1 and CDR2 from the germline V gene are SGHDT and YYEEEE. The length of the CDR3 is 14 residues. The CDR3 reads CASQTGRSYNEQFF. CDR3 in DNA: TGTGCCTCCCAGACAGGGAGGTCCTACAATGAGCAGTTCTTC. Supplemented by reference TRBV5-6 and TRBJ2-1, the full variable domain reads DAGVTQSPTHLIKTRGQQVTLRCSPKSGHDTVSWYQQALGQGPQFIFQYYEEEERQRGNFPDRFSGHQFPNYSSELNVNALLLGDSALYLCASQTGRSYNEQFFGPGTRLTVL.

V and J are TRBV10-2 and TRBJ2-1; D is perhaps TRBD1 (6 bases). Germline CDR1 and CDR2: WSHSY and SAAADI. V gave up 7 bases and J gave up 8 bases, with 15 bases separating them. The CDR3 covers 13 residues. The CDR3 DNA reads TGCGCCAGCACCGGACAGAGTGGGGATGAGCAGTTCTTC. This codes for CASTGQSGDEQFF.

This chain joins TRBV10-3 and TRBJ1-5; D remains unclear. This CDR3 contains 14 residues. V was shortened by 4 bases and J by 5 bases, with 12 bases between the two germline ends. CDR1 is ENHRY, CDR2 SYGVKD, per germline. CDR3 region: CAISVGREDQPQHF. The CDR3 DNA sequence: TGTGCCATCAGTGTCGGGAGGGAGGATCAGCCCCAGCATTTT.